Described below is a single T cell receptor (beta chain) sequence and its context. Its antigen is not identified. The CDR3 is 15 residues long. CDR1 is SGHAT, CDR2 FQNNGV, per germline. V was trimmed by 4 bases and J by 0 bases, leaving 9 bases between them. This sample stems from a study of CD8 T cells in ankylosing spondylitis. Overall study findings and caveats: Significant enrichment of disease-linked clones was reportedly seen in matched ankylosing spondylitis synovial fluid. A TCR beta motif of several highly homologous variants appeared characteristic of ankylosing spondylitis blood. CD8+ disease-linked clones were present at relatively low frequencies in blood.

Quantitative 5'-RACE was performed with molecular barcodes, and it yielded the TCR beta libraries. TCRdb reanalysed the 5' RACE reads using MiXCR and keeps one entry per CDR3 protein. This sample has fewer than 250,000 distinct CDR3 sequences; under 12% occur once, and the top ten carry 21%. What was sequenced was blood, either unsorted or a sorted T cell fraction (not recorded which). The chain is built from TRBV11-2 and TRBJ1-4; D is uncertain. The receptor comes from a male donor with ankylosing spondylitis or in good health (not recorded which). CDR3 sequence reads: CASSSVAATNEKLFF. For the CDR3, the DNA is TGTGCCAGCAGCTCCGTGGCGGCAACTAATGAAAAACTGTTTTTT.